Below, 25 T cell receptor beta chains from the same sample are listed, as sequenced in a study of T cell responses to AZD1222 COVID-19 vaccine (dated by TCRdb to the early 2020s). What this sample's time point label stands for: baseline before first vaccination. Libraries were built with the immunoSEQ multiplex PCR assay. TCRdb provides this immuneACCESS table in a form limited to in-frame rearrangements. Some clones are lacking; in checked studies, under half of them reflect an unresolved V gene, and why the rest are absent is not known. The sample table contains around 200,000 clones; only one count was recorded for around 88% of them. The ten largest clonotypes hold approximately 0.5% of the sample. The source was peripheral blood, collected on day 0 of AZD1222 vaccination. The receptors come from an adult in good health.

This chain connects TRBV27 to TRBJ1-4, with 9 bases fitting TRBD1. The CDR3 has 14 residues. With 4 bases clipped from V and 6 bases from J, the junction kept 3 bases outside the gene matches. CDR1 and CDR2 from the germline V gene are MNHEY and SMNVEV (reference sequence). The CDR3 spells CASSSGQGYEKLFF. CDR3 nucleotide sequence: TGTGCCAGCAGTTCCGGACAGGGGTATGAAAAACTGTTTTTT.

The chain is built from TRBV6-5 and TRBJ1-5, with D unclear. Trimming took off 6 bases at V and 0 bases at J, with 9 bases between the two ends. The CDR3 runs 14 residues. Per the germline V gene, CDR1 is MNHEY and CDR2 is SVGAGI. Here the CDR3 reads CASRGGFSNQPQHF. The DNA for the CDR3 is TGTGCCAGCAGGGGAGGATTTAGCAATCAGCCCCAGCATTTT.

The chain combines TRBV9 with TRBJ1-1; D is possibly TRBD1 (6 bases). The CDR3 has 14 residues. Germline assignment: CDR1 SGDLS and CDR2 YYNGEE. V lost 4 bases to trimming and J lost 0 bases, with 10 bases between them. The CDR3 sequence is CASSTRQVNTEAFF. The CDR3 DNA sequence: TGTGCCAGCAGCACTCGACAGGTGAACACTGAAGCTTTCTTT.

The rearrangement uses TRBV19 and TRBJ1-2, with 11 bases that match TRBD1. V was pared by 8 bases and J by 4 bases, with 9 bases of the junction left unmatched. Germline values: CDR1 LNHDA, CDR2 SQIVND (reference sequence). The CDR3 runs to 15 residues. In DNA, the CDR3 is TGTGCCAGTGGATTTGGGACAGGGGGAAGCTATGGCTACACCTTC. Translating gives CASGFGTGGSYGYTF.

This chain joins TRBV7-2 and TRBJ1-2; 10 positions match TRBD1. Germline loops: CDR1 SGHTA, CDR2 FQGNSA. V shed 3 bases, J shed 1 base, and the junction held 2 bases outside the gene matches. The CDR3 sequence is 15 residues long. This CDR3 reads CASSFGTGVNYGYTF. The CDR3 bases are TGTGCCAGCAGCTTCGGGACAGGGGTTAACTATGGCTACACCTTC.

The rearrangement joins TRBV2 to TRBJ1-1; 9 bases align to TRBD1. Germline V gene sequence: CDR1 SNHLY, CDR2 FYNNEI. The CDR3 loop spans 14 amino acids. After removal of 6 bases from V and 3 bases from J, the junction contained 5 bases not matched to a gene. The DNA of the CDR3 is TGTGCCAGCAGCACAGGGGGCGGATACACTGAAGCTTTCTTT. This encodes CASSTGGGYTEAFF.

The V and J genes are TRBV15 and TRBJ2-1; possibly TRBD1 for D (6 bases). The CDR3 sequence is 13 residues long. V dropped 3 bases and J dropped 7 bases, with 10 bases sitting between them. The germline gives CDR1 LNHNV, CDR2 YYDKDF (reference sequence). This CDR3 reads CATSSTGFNEQFF. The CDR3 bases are TGTGCCACCAGCAGCACAGGGTTTAATGAGCAGTTCTTC.

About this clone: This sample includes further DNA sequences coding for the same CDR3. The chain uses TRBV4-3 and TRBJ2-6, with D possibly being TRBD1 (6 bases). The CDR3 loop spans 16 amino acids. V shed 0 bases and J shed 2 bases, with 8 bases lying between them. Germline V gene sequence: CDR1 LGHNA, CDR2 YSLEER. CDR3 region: CASSQDGGAGANVLTF. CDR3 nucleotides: TGCGCCAGCAGCCAAGATGGGGGCGCTGGGGCCAACGTCCTGACTTTC.

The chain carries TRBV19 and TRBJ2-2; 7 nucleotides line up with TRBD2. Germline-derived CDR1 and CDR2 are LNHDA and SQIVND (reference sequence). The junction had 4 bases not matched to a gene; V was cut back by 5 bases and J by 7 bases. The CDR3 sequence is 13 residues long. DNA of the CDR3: TGTGCCAGTAGTCCGACGGGGGGCGGGGAGCTGTTTTTT. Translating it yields CASSPTGGGELFF.

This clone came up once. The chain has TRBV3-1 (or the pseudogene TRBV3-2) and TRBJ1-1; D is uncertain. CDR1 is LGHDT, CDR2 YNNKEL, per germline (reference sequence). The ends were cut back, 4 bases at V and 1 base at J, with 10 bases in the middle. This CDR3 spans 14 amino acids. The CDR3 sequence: CASSLIPENTEAFF. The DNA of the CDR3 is TGTGCCAGCAGCCTAATTCCGGAGAACACTGAAGCTTTCTTT.

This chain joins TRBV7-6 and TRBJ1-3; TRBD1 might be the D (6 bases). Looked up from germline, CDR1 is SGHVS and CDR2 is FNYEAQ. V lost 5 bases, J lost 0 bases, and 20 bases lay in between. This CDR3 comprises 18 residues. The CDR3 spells CASSPPSTGLFSGNTIYF. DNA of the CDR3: TGTGCCAGCAGCCCTCCCTCGACAGGACTTTTCTCTGGAAACACCATATATTTT.

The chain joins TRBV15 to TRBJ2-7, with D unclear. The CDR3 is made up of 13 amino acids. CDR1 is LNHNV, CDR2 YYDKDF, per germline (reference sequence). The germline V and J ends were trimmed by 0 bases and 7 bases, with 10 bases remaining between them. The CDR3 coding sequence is TGTGCCACCAGCAGAGATGGGTTGGAAGAGCAGTACTTC. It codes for CATSRDGLEEQYF.

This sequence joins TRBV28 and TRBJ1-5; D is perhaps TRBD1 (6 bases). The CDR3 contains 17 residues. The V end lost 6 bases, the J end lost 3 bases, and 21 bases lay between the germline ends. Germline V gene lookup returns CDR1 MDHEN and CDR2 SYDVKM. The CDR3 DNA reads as TGTGCCAGCAGCGGCGGAGATGCGGACAGAAACAATCAGCCCCAGCATTTT. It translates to CASSGGDADRNNQPQHF.

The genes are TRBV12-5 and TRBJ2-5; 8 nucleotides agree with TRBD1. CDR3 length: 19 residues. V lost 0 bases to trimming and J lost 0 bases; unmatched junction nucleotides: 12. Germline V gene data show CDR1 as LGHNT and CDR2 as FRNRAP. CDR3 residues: CASGLVLGQGVFYQETQYF. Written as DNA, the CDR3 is TGTGCTAGTGGTTTGGTACTCGGACAGGGAGTCTTTTACCAAGAGACCCAGTACTTC.

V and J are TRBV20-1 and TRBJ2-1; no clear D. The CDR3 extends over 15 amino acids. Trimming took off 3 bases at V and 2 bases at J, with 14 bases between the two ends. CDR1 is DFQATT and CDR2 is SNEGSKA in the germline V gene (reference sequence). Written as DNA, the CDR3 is TGCAGTGCTAGTTCCCCAGGAAAACCCTACAATGAGCAGTTCTTC. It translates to CSASSPGKPYNEQFF.

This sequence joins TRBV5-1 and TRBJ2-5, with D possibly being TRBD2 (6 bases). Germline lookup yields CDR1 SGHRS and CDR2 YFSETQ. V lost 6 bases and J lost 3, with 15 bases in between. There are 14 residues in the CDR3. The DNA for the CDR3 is TGCGCCAGCATCCCAAATTGGGGGGAAGAGACCCAGTACTTC. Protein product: CASIPNWGEETQYF.

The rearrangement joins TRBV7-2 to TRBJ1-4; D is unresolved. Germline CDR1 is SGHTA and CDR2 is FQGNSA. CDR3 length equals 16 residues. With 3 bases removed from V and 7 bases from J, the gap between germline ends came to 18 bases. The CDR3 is CASSFDPEVFSEKLFF. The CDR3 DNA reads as TGTGCCAGCAGCTTTGATCCAGAGGTTTTTAGTGAAAAACTGTTTTTT.

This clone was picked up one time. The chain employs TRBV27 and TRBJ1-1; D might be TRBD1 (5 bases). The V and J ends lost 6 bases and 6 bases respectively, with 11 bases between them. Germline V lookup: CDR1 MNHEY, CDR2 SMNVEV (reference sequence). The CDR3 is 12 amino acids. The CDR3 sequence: CASSGQGPEAFF. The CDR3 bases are TGTGCCAGCAGCGGTCAGGGACCTGAAGCTTTCTTT.

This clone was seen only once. The DNA of the CDR3 is TGTGCCAGCAGCCCTATTGACGGCAATCAGCCCCAGCATTTT. Its translation is CASSPIDGNQPQHF. V is TRBV6-6 and J is TRBJ1-5; the D is unclear. V was trimmed by 6 bases and J by 2 bases, leaving 11 bases between them. Germline V gene data show CDR1 as MNHNY and CDR2 as SVGAGI (reference sequence). This CDR3 has 14 amino acids.

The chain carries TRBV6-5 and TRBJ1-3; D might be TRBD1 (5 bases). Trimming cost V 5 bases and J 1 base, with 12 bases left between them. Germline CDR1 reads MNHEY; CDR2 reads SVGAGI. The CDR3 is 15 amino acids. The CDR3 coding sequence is TGTGCCAGCAGTCGCAGAGGGGTTTCTGGAAACACCATATATTTT. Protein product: CASSRRGVSGNTIYF.

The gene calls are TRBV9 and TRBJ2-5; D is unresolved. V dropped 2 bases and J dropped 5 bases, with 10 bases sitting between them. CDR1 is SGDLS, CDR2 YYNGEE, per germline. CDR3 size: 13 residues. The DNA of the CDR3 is TGTGCCAGCAGCGTGGGCCCTGTGGAGACCCAGTACTTC. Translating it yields CASSVGPVETQYF.

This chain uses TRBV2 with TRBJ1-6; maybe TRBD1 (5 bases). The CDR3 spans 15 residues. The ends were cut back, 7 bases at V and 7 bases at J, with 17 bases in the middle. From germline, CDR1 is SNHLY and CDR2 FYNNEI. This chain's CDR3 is CASIVGAPRNSPLHF. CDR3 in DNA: TGTGCCAGCATCGTTGGGGCGCCTAGAAATTCACCCCTCCACTTT.

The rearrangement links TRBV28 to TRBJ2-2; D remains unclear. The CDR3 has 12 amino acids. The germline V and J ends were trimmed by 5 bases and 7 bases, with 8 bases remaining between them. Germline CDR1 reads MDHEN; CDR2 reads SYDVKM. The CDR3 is CASSLRVGELFF. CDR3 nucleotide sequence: TGTGCCAGCAGTCTAAGGGTCGGGGAGCTGTTTTTT.

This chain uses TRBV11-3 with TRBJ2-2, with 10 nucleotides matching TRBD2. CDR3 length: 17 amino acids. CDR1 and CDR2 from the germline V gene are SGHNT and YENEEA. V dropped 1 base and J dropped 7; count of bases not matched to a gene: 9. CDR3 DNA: TGTGCCAGCAGCTTAGGCGTCACTAGCGGGAAAGGCGGGGAGCTGTTTTTT. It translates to CASSLGVTSGKGGELFF.

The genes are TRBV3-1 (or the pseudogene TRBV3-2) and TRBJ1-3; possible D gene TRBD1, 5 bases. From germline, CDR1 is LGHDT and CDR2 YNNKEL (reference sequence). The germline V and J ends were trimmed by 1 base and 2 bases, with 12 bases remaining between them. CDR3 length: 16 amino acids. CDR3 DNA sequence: TGTGCCAGCAGCCAAGCCGGGGACTTCACTGGAAACACCATATATTTT. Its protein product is CASSQAGDFTGNTIYF.